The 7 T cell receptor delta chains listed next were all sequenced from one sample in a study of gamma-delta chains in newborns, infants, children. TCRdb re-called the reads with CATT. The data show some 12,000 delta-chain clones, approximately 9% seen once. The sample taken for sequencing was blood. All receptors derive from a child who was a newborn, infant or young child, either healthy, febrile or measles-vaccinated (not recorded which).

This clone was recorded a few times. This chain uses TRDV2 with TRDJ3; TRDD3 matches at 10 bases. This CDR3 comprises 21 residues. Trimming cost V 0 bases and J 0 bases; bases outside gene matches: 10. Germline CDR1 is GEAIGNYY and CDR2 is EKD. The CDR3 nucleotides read TGTGCCTGTGACACCCTGGGGACTGGGGGATCCCGCTCCTGGGACACCCGACAGATGTTTTTC. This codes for CACDTLGTGGSRSWDTRQMFF.

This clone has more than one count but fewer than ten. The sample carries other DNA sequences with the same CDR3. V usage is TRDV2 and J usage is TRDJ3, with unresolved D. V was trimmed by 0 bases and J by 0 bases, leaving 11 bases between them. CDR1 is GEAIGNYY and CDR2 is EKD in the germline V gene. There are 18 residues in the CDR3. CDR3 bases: TGTGCCTGTGACACCGGAGGACCCCTCTCCTGGGACACCCGACAGATGTTTTTC. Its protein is CACDTGGPLSWDTRQMFF.

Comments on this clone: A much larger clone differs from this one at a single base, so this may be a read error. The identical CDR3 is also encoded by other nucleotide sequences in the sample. The CDR3 bases are TGTGCCTGTGACACTACTGGGGGATACTCCTGGGACACCCGACAGATGTTTTTC. Encoded protein: CACDTTGGYSWDTRQMFF. The rearrangement joins TRDV2 to TRDJ3; TRDD3 aligns across 11 bases. The CDR3 extends over 18 amino acids. Germline lookup yields CDR1 GEAIGNYY and CDR2 EKD. The ends lost 1 base at V and 0 bases at J; junction bases unmatched: 1.

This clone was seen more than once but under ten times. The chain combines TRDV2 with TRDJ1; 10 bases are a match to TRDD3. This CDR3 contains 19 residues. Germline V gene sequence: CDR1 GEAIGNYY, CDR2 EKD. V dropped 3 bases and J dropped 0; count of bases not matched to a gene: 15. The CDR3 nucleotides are TGTGCCTGTGACTCCGTACTGGGGGATTCCCTCTTAAACACCGATAAACTCATCTTT. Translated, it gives CACDSVLGDSLLNTDKLIF.

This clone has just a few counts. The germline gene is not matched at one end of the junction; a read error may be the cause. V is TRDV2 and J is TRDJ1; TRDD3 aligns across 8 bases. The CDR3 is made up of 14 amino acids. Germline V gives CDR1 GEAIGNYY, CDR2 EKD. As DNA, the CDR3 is TGTGCCTGTGACACCTGGGGGATGGCCGAAAAACTCATCTTT. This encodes CACDTWGMAEKLIF.

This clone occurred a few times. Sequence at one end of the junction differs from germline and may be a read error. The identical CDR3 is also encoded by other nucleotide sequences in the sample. In DNA, the CDR3 is TGTGCCTGTGACACGGTCCGGGGGATACGTTCCACCGATAAACTCATTTTT. This codes for CACDTVRGIRSTDKLIF. The V call is TRDV2, the J call TRDJ1, with TRDD3 identical over 10 bases. Germline CDR1 reads GEAIGNYY; CDR2 reads EKD. CDR3 length: 17 residues.

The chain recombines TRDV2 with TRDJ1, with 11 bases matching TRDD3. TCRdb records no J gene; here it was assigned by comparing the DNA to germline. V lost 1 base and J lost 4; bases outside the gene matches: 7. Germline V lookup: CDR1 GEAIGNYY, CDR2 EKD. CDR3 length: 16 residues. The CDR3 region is CACDTLGDTNSDKLIF. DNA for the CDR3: TGTGCCTGTGACACTCTGGGGGATACTAATAGCGATAAACTCATCTTT.